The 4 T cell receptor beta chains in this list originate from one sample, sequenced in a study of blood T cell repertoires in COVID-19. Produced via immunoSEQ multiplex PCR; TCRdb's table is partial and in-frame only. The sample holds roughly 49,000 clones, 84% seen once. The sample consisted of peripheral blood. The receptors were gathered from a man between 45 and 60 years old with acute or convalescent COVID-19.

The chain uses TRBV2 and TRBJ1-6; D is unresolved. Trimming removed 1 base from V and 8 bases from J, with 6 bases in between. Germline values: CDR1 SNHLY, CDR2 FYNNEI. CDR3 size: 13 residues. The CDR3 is CASSEGSHSPLHF. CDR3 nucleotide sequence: TGTGCCAGCAGTGAAGGTTCTCATTCACCCCTCCACTTT.

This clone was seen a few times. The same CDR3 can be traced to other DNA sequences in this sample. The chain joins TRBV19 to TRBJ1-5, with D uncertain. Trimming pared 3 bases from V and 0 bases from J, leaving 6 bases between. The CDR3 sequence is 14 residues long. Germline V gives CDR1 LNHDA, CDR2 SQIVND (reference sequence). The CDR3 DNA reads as TGTGCCAGTAGTATCGGGGATAGCAATCAGCCCCAGCATTTT. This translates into CASSIGDSNQPQHF. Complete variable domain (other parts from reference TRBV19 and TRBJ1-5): DGGITQSPKYLFRKEGQNVTLSCEQNLNHDAMYWYRQDPGQGLRLIYYSQIVNDFQKGDIAEGYSVSREKKESFPLTVTSAQKNPTAFYLCASSIGDSNQPQHFGDGTRLSIL.

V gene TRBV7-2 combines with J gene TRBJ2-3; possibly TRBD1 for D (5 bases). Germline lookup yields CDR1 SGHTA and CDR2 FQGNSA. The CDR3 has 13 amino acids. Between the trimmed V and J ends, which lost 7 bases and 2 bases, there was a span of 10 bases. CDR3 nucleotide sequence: TGTGCCAGCACCCGACAGTACACAGATACGCAGTATTTT. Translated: CASTRQYTDTQYF.

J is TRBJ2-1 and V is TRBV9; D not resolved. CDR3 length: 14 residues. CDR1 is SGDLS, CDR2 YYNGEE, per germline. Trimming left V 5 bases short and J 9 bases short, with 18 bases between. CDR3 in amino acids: CASRRPGRSPEQFF. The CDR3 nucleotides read TGTGCCAGCAGGCGGCCGGGTCGTTCACCTGAGCAGTTCTTC.